This T cell receptor beta chain was documented in a study of early T cells in non-severe SARS-CoV-2 infection. V trimming: 1 base; J trimming: 2 bases; junction bases outside the gene matches: 7. Germline values: CDR1 SQVTM, CDR2 ANQGSEA. CDR3 length: 15 amino acids. TCRdb fed the 5' RACE reads into MiXCR, producing one record per CDR3 protein. The sample lists tens of thousands of distinct CDR3 sequences, 20% occurring once. The input for sequencing was whole blood, taken at baseline. This clonotype was obtained from an adult who was a healthcare worker with PCR-confirmed SARS-CoV-2 infection or an uninfected control (not recorded which). The V gene is TRBV29-1, the J gene TRBJ2-7; TRBD1 matches at 8 bases. The DNA of the CDR3 is TGCAGCGTTGAAGGAGGACAGGGAGCAACCTACGAGCAGTACTTC. Protein sequence: CSVEGGQGATYEQYF.